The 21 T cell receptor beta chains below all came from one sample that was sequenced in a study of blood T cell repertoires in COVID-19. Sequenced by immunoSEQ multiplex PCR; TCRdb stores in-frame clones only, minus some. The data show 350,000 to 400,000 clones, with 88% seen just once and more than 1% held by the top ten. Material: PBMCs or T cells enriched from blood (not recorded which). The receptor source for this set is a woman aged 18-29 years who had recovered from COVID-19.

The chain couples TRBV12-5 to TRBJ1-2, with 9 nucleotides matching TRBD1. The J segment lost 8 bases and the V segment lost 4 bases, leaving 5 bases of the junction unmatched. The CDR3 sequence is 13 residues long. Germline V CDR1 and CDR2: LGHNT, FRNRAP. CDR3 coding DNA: TGTGCTAGTGGTTCACAGGGGGCGGGAGGCTACACCTTC. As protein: CASGSQGAGGYTF.

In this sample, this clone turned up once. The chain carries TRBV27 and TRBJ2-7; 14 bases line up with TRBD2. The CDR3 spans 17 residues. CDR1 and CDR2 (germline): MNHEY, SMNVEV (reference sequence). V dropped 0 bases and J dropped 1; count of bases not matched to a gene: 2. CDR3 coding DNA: TGTGCCAGCAGTTTATCGGGACTAGCGGGGGCTTCCTACGAGCAGTACTTC. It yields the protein CASSLSGLAGASYEQYF.

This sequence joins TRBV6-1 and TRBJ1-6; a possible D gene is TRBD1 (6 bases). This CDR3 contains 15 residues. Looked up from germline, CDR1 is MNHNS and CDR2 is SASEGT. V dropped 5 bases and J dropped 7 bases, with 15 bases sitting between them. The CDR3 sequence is CASSQGMNPNSPLHF. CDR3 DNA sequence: TGTGCCAGCAGTCAGGGGATGAACCCCAATTCACCCCTCCACTTT.

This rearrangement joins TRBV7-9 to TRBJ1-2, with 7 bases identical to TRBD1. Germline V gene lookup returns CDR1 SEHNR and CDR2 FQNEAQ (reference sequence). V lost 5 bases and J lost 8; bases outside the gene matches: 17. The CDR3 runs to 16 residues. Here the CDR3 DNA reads TGTGCCAGCAGCCCCCCGGAGGGGGCCCCCCCCCTCGGCTACACCTTC. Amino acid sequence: CASSPPEGAPPLGYTF. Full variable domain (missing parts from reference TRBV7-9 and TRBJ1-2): DTGVSQNPRHKITKRGQNVTFRCDPISEHNRLYWYRQTLGQGPEFLTYFQNEAQLEKSRLLSDRFSAERPKGSFSTLEIQRTEQGDSAMYLCASSPPEGAPPLGYTFGSGTRLTVV.

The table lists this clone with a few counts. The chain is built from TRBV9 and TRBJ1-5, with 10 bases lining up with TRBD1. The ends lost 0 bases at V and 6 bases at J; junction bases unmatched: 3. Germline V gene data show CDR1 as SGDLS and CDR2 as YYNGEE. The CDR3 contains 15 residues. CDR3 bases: TGTGCCAGCAGCGTAGGACAGGGGGCTAGTCAGCCCCAGCATTTT. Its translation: CASSVGQGASQPQHF.

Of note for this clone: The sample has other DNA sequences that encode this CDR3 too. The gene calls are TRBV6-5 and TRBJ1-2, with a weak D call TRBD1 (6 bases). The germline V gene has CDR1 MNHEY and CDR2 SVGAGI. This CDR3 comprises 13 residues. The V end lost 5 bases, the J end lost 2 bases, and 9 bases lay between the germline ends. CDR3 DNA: TGTGCCAGCAGTCTAGGGGGAAACTATGGCTACACCTTC. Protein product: CASSLGGNYGYTF.

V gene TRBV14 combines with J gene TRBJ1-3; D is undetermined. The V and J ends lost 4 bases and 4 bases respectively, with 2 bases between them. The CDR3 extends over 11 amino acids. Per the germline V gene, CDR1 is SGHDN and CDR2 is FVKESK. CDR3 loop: CASSLGNTIYF. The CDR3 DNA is TGTGCCAGCAGCCTAGGAAACACCATATATTTT.

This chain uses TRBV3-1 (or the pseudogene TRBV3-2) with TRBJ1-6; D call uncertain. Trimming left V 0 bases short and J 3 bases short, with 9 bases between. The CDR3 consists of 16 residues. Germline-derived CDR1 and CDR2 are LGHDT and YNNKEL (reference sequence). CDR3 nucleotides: TGTGCCAGCAGCCAAGAGGGCCGAGACTATAATTCACCCCTCCACTTT. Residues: CASSQEGRDYNSPLHF.

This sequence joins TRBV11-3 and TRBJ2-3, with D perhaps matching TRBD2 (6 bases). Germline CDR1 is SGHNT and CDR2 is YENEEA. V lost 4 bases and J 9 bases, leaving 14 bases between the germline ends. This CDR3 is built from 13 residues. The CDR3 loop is CASSSGDSRTQYF. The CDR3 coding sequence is TGTGCCAGCAGCTCCGGGGACTCCCGAACGCAGTATTTT.

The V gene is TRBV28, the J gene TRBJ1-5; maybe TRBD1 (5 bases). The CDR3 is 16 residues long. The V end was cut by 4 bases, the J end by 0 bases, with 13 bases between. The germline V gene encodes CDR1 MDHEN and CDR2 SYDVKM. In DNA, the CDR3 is TGTGCCAGCAGTTCCGTAGCCCAGGGTAGCAATCAGCCCCAGCATTTT. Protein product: CASSSVAQGSNQPQHF.

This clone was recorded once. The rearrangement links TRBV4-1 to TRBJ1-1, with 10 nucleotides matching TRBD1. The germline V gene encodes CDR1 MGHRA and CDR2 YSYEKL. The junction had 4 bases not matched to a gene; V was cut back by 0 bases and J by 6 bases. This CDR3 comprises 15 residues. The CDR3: CASSQDRGTGAEAFF. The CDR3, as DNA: TGCGCCAGCAGCCAAGATCGAGGGACAGGGGCTGAAGCTTTCTTT.

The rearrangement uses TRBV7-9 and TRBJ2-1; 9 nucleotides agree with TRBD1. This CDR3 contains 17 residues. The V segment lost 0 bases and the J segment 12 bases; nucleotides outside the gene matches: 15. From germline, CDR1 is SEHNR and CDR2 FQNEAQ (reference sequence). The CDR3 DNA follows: TGTGCCAGCAGCTTAGCGGGGGTGGACAGGGGTGATAGGTGGCAGTTCTTC. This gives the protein CASSLAGVDRGDRWQFF. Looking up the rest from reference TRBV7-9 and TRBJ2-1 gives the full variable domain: DTGVSQNPRHKITKRGQNVTFRCDPISEHNRLYWYRQTLGQGPEFLTYFQNEAQLEKSRLLSDRFSAERPKGSFSTLEIQRTEQGDSAMYLCASSLAGVDRGDRWQFFGPGTRLTVL.

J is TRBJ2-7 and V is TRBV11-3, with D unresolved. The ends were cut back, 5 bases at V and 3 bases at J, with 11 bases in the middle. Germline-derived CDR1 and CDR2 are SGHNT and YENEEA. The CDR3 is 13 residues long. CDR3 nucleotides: TGTGCCAGCAGCCCAGGCGTCTACTACGAGCAGTACTTC. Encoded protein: CASSPGVYYEQYF. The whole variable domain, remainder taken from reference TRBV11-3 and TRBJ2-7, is EAGVVQSPRYKIIEKKQPVAFWCNPISGHNTLYWYLQNLGQGPELLIRYENEEAVDDSQLPKDRFSAERLKGVDSTLKIQPAELGDSAVYLCASSPGVYYEQYFGPGTRLTVT.

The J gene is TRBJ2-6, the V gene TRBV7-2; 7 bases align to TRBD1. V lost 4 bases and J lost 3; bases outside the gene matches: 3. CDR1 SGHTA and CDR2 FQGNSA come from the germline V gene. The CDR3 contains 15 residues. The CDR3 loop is CASSYRGSGANVLTF. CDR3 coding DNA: TGTGCCAGCAGCTACAGGGGAAGTGGGGCCAACGTCCTGACTTTC.

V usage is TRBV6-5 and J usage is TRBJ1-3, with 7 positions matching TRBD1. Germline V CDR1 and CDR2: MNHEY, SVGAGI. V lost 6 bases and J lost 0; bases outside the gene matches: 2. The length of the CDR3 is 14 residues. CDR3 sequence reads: CASRTGPSGNTIYF. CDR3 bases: TGTGCCAGCAGGACAGGGCCCTCTGGAAACACCATATATTTT.

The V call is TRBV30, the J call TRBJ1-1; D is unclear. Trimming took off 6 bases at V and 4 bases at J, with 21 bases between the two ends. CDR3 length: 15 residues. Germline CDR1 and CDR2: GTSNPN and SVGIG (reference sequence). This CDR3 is CACPAFEPHGTEAFF. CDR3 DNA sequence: TGTGCCTGCCCCGCTTTTGAGCCCCACGGCACTGAAGCTTTCTTT.

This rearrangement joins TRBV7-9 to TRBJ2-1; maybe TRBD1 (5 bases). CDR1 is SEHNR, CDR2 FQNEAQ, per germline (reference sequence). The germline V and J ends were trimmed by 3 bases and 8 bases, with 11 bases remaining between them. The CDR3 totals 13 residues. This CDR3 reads CASSFLGADEQFF. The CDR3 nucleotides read TGTGCCAGCAGCTTTTTAGGGGCAGATGAGCAGTTCTTC.

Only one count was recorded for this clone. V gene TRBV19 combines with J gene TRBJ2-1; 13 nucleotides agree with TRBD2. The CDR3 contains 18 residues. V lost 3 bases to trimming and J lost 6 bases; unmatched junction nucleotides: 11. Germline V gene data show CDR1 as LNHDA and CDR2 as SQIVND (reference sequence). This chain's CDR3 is CASSIGTSGGAPLNEQFF. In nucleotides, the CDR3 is TGTGCCAGTAGTATCGGAACTAGCGGGGGGGCCCCCCTCAATGAGCAGTTCTTC.

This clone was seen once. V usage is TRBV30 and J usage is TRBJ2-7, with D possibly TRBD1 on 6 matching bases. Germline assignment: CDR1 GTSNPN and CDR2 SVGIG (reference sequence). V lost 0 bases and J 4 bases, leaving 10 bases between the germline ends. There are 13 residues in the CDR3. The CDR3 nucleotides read TGTGCCTGGAGTGTAGGGACAAAATACGAGCAGTACTTC. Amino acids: CAWSVGTKYEQYF.

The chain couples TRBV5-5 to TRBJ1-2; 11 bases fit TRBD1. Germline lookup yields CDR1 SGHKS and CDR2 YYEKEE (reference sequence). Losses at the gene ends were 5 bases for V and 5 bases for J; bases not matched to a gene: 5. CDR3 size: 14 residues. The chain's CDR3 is CASRRGTGGYGYTF. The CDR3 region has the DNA TGTGCCAGCAGGAGAGGGACAGGGGGATATGGCTACACCTTC.

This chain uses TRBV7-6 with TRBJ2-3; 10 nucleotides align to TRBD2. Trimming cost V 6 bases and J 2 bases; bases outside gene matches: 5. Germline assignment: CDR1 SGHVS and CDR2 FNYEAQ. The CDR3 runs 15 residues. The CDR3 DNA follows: TGTGCCAGCAGACGCACTAGCGGGGACACAGATACGCAGTATTTT. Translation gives CASRRTSGDTDTQYF.